This TCR beta chain derives from a study of blood T cell repertoires in COVID-19 (dated by TCRdb to 2019 to 2021). Describing the broader study: Samples covering the acute and convalescent phases of COVID-19 were provided by collaborators in the United States, Italy and Spain. Deeply sampled blood TCRbeta repertoires from subjects exposed to, actively infected with, or recovered from COVID-19 were included in the dataset. Nearly every sample came with metadata listing a de-identified subject ID, COVID-19 status, age in years and sex. Samples came from the ongoing ImmuneRACE study (first 160 participants) plus 1,254 subjects from 6 global collaborators. The material from the prospective study consisted of cDNA or gDNA derived from T cells, B-cell-depleted T cells, or PBMCs. Where HLA class I and class II types were available, the types were taken from metadata supplied by the sample provider, not from assay-based typing. A freely available public database, intended as a resource for researchers studying the immune response to SARS-CoV-2, is where the repertoires were released. Overall results and qualifications from the work: The quantity of clinical and demographic metadata differed by source and by participant and was supplied without curation.

TCRbeta CDR3 regions were amplified from genomic DNA using the immunoSEQ Assay, a bias-controlled multiplex PCR. In the paper's pipeline: Within the assay, amplification of reference gene primers was used to estimate how many nucleated cells each sample contained. To quantify the absolute abundance of each unique TCRbeta CDR3 rearrangement, sequence reads were collapsed and filtered. For each sample, productive Simpson clonality was calculated as the square root of Simpson's diversity index over productive rearrangements. TCRdb limited this immuneACCESS table to in-frame rearrangements with V and J called. A share of clones is missing; checked studies link under half to unresolved V genes, and the rest is unexplained. V and J calls and clone size are as listed in that table; D and trimming were resolved from the DNA. The sample has some 200,000 clones on record, nearly 90% of them singletons. 15% to 20% of the sample belongs to the ten largest clones.

One collaborating source in Seattle enrolled patients while the patients were actively infected and followed the patients over time throughout the course of disease. Whole blood was collected in K2EDTA tubes by collaborating institutions according to the institutions' own protocols. For TCRbeta analysis, collaborators shipped samples as frozen whole blood, isolated PBMCs, or DNA extracted from either of those sample types. Remarks on this clone: Its binding antigen is unknown. The input lacks base qualities; no much larger clone sits a single base away.

The sequenced sample was peripheral blood. The origin of this receptor is a man aged 45-65 years with COVID-19, enrolled during active disease.

The DNA sequence reads TGTGCCAGTAGTATAGTTCTAGTTCGGGGGGTTCACACCGGGGAGCTGTTTTTT. It codes for CASSIVLVRGVHTGELFF. Recombination joined TRBV19 with TRBJ2-2; 7 of the junction bases match TRBD2. V loses 1 base at its end and J loses 3 bases; junction bases beyond the gene matches: 11. The CDR3 starts with the cysteine, ends with the phenylalanine, and has 18 residues. The retained sequence is limited to the CDR3, 54 bases, with the frame set at the first base. CDR1 and CDR2, looked up from the germline V gene (reference sequence), are LNHDA and SQIVND.